The present T cell receptor beta chain was sequenced within a study of OX40 agonist ivuxolimab in advanced cancers. The CDR3 sequence is 15 residues long. In germline, CDR1 is MNHEY, CDR2 SMNVEV (reference sequence). After removal of 5 bases from V and 2 bases from J, the junction contained 6 bases not matched to a gene. Clones were read by immunoSEQ multiplex PCR, and TCRdb kept only the in-frame ones, dropping some. This sample has 55,000 to 60,000 clones, with about 90% found just once. This sequence was found in an adult with an advanced solid tumor such as melanoma, head and neck, liver or kidney cancer. The sample in question was CD4+ or CD8+ T cells sorted from blood, obtained in a trial of the OX40 agonist ivuxolimab. This sequence joins TRBV27 and TRBJ2-7, with 10 bases identical to TRBD2. The CDR3 bases are TGTGCCAGCAGTCCCGGGACTAGCGCAACCTACGAGCAGTACTTC. The encoded protein is CASSPGTSATYEQYF.